These 29 T cell receptor beta chains came from one sample sequenced in a study of T cells after yellow fever vaccination. TCRdb reprocessed the 5' RACE reads via MiXCR and lists one record per CDR3 protein. The sample gives 250,000 to 400,000 distinct CDR3 sequences, approximately 4.3% of which show up once; approximately 19% is in the top ten. The sample here was PBMCs, taken 15 days after the yellow fever booster vaccination. These receptors originate from a man younger than 35 who received the YFV17D yellow fever vaccine.

This clonotype was seen a few times. The CDR3 reads CASSLGYYTGELFF. CDR3 coding DNA: TGTGCCAGCAGCTTAGGCTACTACACCGGGGAGCTGTTTTTT. The V gene is TRBV7-3, the J gene TRBJ2-2, with D unresolved. The V end lost 2 bases, the J end lost 3 bases, and 7 bases lay between the germline ends. This CDR3 has 14 amino acids. Looked up from germline, CDR1 is SGHTA and CDR2 is FQGTGA. The entire variable domain, with the rest obtained from reference TRBV7-3 and TRBJ2-2, is as follows: GAGVSQTPSNKVTEKGKYVELRCDPISGHTALYWYRQSLGQGPEFLIYFQGTGAADDSGLPNDRFFAVRPEGSVSTLKIQRTERGDSAVYLCASSLGYYTGELFFGEGSRLTVL.

This clonotype has more than one count but fewer than ten. The chain couples TRBV10-3 to TRBJ2-5; TRBD1 matches at 7 bases. Germline assignment: CDR1 ENHRY and CDR2 SYGVKD. The CDR3 has 14 amino acids. Trimming cost V 6 bases and J 5 bases; bases outside gene matches: 9. CDR3: CAIRGDSQGETQYF. The CDR3 region has the DNA TGTGCCATCAGAGGGGACAGTCAAGGGGAGACCCAGTACTTC.

This clonotype came up many times. The chain combines TRBV7-2 with TRBJ2-1, with TRBD1 as a possible D gene (6 bases). V was trimmed by 6 bases and J by 4 bases, leaving 13 bases between them. The CDR3 covers 14 residues. Germline loops: CDR1 SGHTA, CDR2 FQGNSA. The chain's CDR3 is CASSSDSRYNEQFF. The CDR3 DNA reads as TGTGCCAGCAGTTCGGACAGTAGATACAATGAGCAGTTCTTC.

This clonotype was found many times. The rearrangement uses TRBV7-2 and TRBJ1-5; D may be TRBD1 (5 bases). Trimming cost V 6 bases and J 7 bases, with 13 bases left between them. From germline, CDR1 is SGHTA and CDR2 FQGNSA. The CDR3 covers 13 residues. The CDR3 bases are TGTGCCAGCAGTCGAGGGAGGGACCAGCCCCAGCATTTT. It codes for CASSRGRDQPQHF.

This clonotype was found many times. The rearrangement uses TRBV5-4 and TRBJ2-5; 10 bases are a match to TRBD2. The CDR3 contains 14 residues. The trim removed 6 bases at V and 7 bases at J, leaving 9 bases unmatched. CDR1 and CDR2 from the germline V gene are SGHNT and YYREEE (reference sequence). CDR3 sequence: CASMPSGGKVTQYF. CDR3 DNA sequence: TGTGCCAGCATGCCTAGCGGGGGAAAGGTGACCCAGTACTTC.

This chain links TRBV20-1 with TRBJ2-7; 7 nucleotides match TRBD1. Germline V gene sequence: CDR1 DFQATT, CDR2 SNEGSKA (reference sequence). Trimming at V came to 5 bases and at J to 0 bases, leaving 7 bases not matched to a gene. The CDR3 runs 14 residues. CDR3 in DNA: TGCAGTGCTGGACCGGGACAGAGCTCCTACGAGCAGTACTTC. As protein: CSAGPGQSSYEQYF.

In this sample, this clonotype turned up many times. The genes are TRBV4-2 and TRBJ1-3; D is unresolved. This CDR3 has 16 residues. The V end lost 0 bases, the J end lost 1 base, and 10 bases lay between the germline ends. Germline assignment: CDR1 LGHNA and CDR2 YNFKEQ. CDR3 residues: CASSQDVPLSGNTIYF. Here the CDR3 DNA reads TGTGCCAGCAGCCAAGACGTCCCATTGTCTGGAAACACCATATATTTT.

This clonotype showed up many times. V usage is TRBV5-6 and J usage is TRBJ2-7, with D possibly TRBD1 on 5 matching bases. The CDR3 contains 15 residues. In germline, CDR1 is SGHDT, CDR2 YYEEEE. Trimming stripped 4 bases from V and 3 bases from J, with 17 bases between. CDR3 residues: CASSRNRNPVYEQYF. Here the CDR3 DNA reads TGTGCCAGCAGCCGGAACAGGAACCCTGTCTACGAGCAGTACTTC.

This clonotype was seen a single time. V gene TRBV7-9 combines with J gene TRBJ1-1; D uncertain. This CDR3 has 11 amino acids. Germline CDR1 and CDR2: SEHNR and FQNEAQ (reference sequence). The CDR3 here is CCSGRNTEAFF. CDR3 DNA: TGTTGTTCGGGAAGGAACACTGAAGCTTTCTTT.

This clonotype was counted a few times. This chain links TRBV5-1 with TRBJ2-3, with a weak D call TRBD2 (6 bases). Germline V lookup: CDR1 SGHRS, CDR2 YFSETQ. V lost 4 bases to trimming and J lost 4 bases, with 13 bases between them. The CDR3 extends over 14 amino acids. The CDR3 sequence is CASSLVPGADTQYF. In DNA, the CDR3 is TGCGCCAGCAGCCTGGTACCGGGGGCAGATACGCAGTATTTT.

This clonotype was seen only a few times. The rearrangement joins TRBV5-5 to TRBJ2-2; the D gene is possibly TRBD2 (7 bases). Between the trimmed V and J ends, which lost 7 bases and 0 bases, there was a span of 13 bases. CDR3 length equals 15 residues. Germline V lookup: CDR1 SGHKS, CDR2 YYEKEE (reference sequence). The CDR3 nucleotides are TGTGCCAGCGGGGGGAGGGGGTCGAACACCGGGGAGCTGTTTTTT. Translated, it gives CASGGRGSNTGELFF.

This clonotype showed up just a few times. This chain connects TRBV10-3 to TRBJ2-1, with TRBD1 identical over 12 bases. Unmatched junction bases numbered 6, after V lost 6 bases and J lost 0 bases. In germline, CDR1 is ENHRY, CDR2 SYGVKD. This CDR3 is built from 17 residues. Here the CDR3 DNA reads TGTGCCATCAGCGGGACAGGGGGCGAAATCTCCTACAATGAGCAGTTCTTC. Protein: CAISGTGGEISYNEQFF.

This chain joins TRBV4-1 and TRBJ1-1; the D gene is possibly TRBD1 (6 bases). Trimming cost V 6 bases and J 1 base, with 12 bases left between them. The CDR3 loop spans 14 amino acids. Germline V lookup: CDR1 MGHRA, CDR2 YSYEKL. The CDR3 spells CASRRGGGNTEAFF. For the CDR3, the DNA is TGCGCCAGCAGACGGGGAGGGGGGAACACTGAAGCTTTCTTT.

The table lists this clonotype with many counts. The V and J genes are TRBV6-2 or TRBV6-3 and TRBJ1-2; a weak D match, TRBD1 (5 bases). V lost 5 bases and J lost 7, with 20 bases in between. The CDR3 has 15 residues. In germline, CDR1 is MNHEY, CDR2 SVGEGT. CDR3 sequence reads: CASSKSSGTMGGYTF. In DNA, the CDR3 is TGTGCCAGCAGTAAATCTTCCGGGACGATGGGTGGCTACACCTTC.

A remark on this clonotype: Its ends do not fully match the called genes, so a read error is possible. The V call is TRBV12-3 or TRBV12-4, the J call TRBJ1-1; D remains unclear. The CDR3 covers 12 residues. CDR3 amino acids: CASRDLKTEAFF. Written as DNA, the CDR3 is TGTGCCAGCAGAGACTTGAAGACTGAAGCTTTCTTT.

This clonotype was counted between two and nine times. The genes are TRBV7-9 and TRBJ2-1; TRBD1 matches at 7 bases. The CDR3 has 16 residues. From germline, CDR1 is SEHNR and CDR2 FQNEAQ (reference sequence). J gave up 0 bases and V 5 bases, and 7 bases lay outside the gene matches. Here the CDR3 reads CASSPRTGRSYNEQFF. The DNA of the CDR3 is TGTGCCAGCAGCCCCAGGACAGGACGCTCCTACAATGAGCAGTTCTTC.

This clonotype was recorded many times. The chain employs TRBV20-1 and TRBJ2-5; TRBD1 matches 8 bases. With 8 bases clipped from V and 5 bases from J, the junction kept 7 bases outside the gene matches. The CDR3 consists of 12 residues. From germline, CDR1 is DFQATT and CDR2 SNEGSKA (reference sequence). The DNA of the CDR3 is TGCAGTAGGACAGGGTCGGGTGAGACCCAGTACTTC. This gives the protein CSRTGSGETQYF.

This clonotype was seen more than once but under ten times. The chain joins TRBV18 to TRBJ2-7; 9 bases map to TRBD1. From germline, CDR1 is KGHSH and CDR2 LQKENI. CDR3 length equals 14 residues. V shed 5 bases and J 6 bases; nucleotides not matched to a gene: 8. The CDR3 DNA reads as TGTGCCAGCTCATCATACGGGACAGGGATCGAGCAGTACTTC. This translates into CASSSYGTGIEQYF.

This clonotype was seen at least ten times. CDR3 loop: CASRLRPGVTTDTQYF. The DNA of the CDR3 is TGTGCCAGCAGGCTGCGTCCCGGGGTAACCACAGATACGCAGTATTTT. The chain recombines TRBV7-3 with TRBJ2-3; TRBD2 might be the D (5 bases). Trimming left V 6 bases short and J 2 bases short, with 18 bases between. This CDR3 is built from 16 residues. The germline V gene encodes CDR1 SGHTA and CDR2 FQGTGA.

This clonotype was picked up many times. This sequence joins TRBV10-3 and TRBJ1-4, with D possibly matching TRBD1 (5 bases). This CDR3 region has 16 residues. In germline, CDR1 is ENHRY, CDR2 SYGVKD. Trimming took 5 bases from V and 0 from J, leaving 13 bases between them. CDR3 region: CAISRTGPATNEKLFF. The CDR3 bases are TGTGCCATCAGTCGGACGGGACCTGCAACTAATGAAAAACTGTTTTTT.

This clonotype was seen ten or more times. The CDR3 here is CASSLVGAGDEQFF. As DNA, the CDR3 is TGCGCCAGCAGCTTGGTTGGCGCGGGCGATGAGCAGTTCTTC. The chain is built from TRBV5-1 and TRBJ2-1; D possibly corresponds to TRBD2 (5 bases). Germline assignment: CDR1 SGHRS and CDR2 YFSETQ. The CDR3 is 14 residues long. V was pared by 0 bases and J by 8 bases, with 12 bases between.

This clonotype was observed at least ten times. This sequence joins TRBV15 and TRBJ2-2; TRBD2 agrees at 15 bases. V shed 5 bases and J 1 base; nucleotides not matched to a gene: 8. Germline CDR1 is LNHNV and CDR2 is YYDKDF (reference sequence). This CDR3 region has 19 residues. The CDR3, as DNA: TGTGCCACCAGCTCCCTGGGGACTAGCGGGGGGAAGAACACCGGGGAGCTGTTTTTT. Protein: CATSSLGTSGGKNTGELFF.

This clonotype was detected many times. The chain links TRBV7-2 to TRBJ2-7, with D hard to call. This CDR3 has 15 residues. Trimming pared 4 bases from V and 4 bases from J, leaving 17 bases between. CDR1 and CDR2 (germline): SGHTA, FQGNSA. CDR3 nucleotides: TGTGCCAGCAGCTCCCCGGCATGGGTTGAGTACGAGCAGTACGTC. As protein: CASSSPAWVEYEQYV.

This clonotype has a count of ten or more. The V and J genes are TRBV7-2 and TRBJ2-3, with a possible D match to TRBD1 (6 bases). V gave up 4 bases and J gave up 6 bases, with 11 bases separating them. The length of the CDR3 is 13 residues. Germline V gives CDR1 SGHTA, CDR2 FQGNSA. The DNA for the CDR3 is TGTGCCAGCAGCTCCTACAGGGTGGATACGCAGTATTTT. It specifies CASSSYRVDTQYF.

This chain links TRBV20-1 with TRBJ2-5; TRBD1 aligns across 11 bases. V trimming: 6 bases; J trimming: 5 bases; junction bases outside the gene matches: 11. CDR3 length: 15 amino acids. Germline CDR1 DFQATT, CDR2 SNEGSKA (reference sequence). The CDR3 DNA follows: TGCAGTGCCACACGGGGGACAGGGGGTGTCGAGACCCAGTACTTC. It is translated as CSATRGTGGVETQYF.

The chain uses TRBV10-3 and TRBJ2-2, with unresolved D. Germline V CDR1 and CDR2: ENHRY, SYGVKD. Trimming cost V 3 bases and J 1 base, with 6 bases left between them. The CDR3 has 14 residues. The CDR3 DNA is TGTGCCATCAGTGAATGGCAGAACACCGGGGAGCTGTTTTTT. This encodes CAISEWQNTGELFF.

Only a few counts were recorded for this clonotype. One base separates it from a far larger clone, so it is likely a read error. The rearrangement uses TRBV7-9 and TRBJ1-2; weak D call: TRBD1 (6 bases). V was clipped by 5 bases and J by 3 bases, with 10 bases between them. The CDR3 covers 13 residues. Germline V gene sequence: CDR1 SEHNR, CDR2 FQNEAQ (reference sequence). The CDR3 loop is CASSPDSHYGYTF. The CDR3 DNA reads TGTGCCAGCAGCCCGGACAGCCACTATGGCTACACCTTC.

This clonotype was found a few times. The genes are TRBV19 and TRBJ1-1, with a tentative D call TRBD1 (6 bases). Germline CDR1 LNHDA, CDR2 SQIVND (reference sequence). The CDR3 has 13 residues. Trimming took off 6 bases at V and 6 bases at J, with 14 bases between the two ends. Written as DNA, the CDR3 is TGTGCCAGTAGCCTCACAGGGAGCGCTGAAGCTTTCTTT. Protein sequence: CASSLTGSAEAFF.

This chain links TRBV9 with TRBJ1-2; D might be TRBD1 (6 bases). The CDR3 has 16 residues. Germline CDR1 SGDLS, CDR2 YYNGEE. Trimming shortened V by 4 bases and J by 6 bases, and 22 bases separated the two germline ends. CDR3 in DNA: TGTGCCAGCAGCCGAGTCGGGGCATCAGGGGATGATGGCTACACCTTC. Translation gives CASSRVGASGDDGYTF.